Following are 25 T cell receptor beta chains from one sample sequenced in a study of tumor-infiltrating lymphocytes in primary liver carcinoma. RNA and DNA were co-extracted from roughly 20-30 mg of unsorted bulk tissue. Total RNA (approximately 0.5 ug) served as template for TCR beta cDNA synthesis primed by a constant-region primer. What produced the TCR beta libraries was three nested multiplex PCR rounds using slightly modified ARM-PCR. A C-beta reverse primer was combined with TRBV1-TRBV30 forward primers in the first two PCR rounds, and each round had 10 cycles. From the multiplex PCR reads, TCRdb called clonotypes with MiXCR, one entry per CDR3 protein. The table lists around 71,000 distinct CDR3 sequences, about 70% of them singletons. The sequenced material came from liver tumor tissue from sampling region 4. Documented subset: tumor region T4, right-lateral pole. The receptor source for this set is a woman aged 60-70 years with primary liver carcinoma and hepatitis B virus infection.

This clonotype showed up just once. One junction end disagrees with the germline gene, perhaps due to a read error. The chain has TRBV6-5 and TRBJ1-2, with 7 positions matching TRBD1. Germline V gene sequence: CDR1 MNHEY, CDR2 SVGAGI. CDR3 length: 11 amino acids. CDR3 sequence reads: CTSSNRGGHTF. In DNA, the CDR3 is TGTACGAGCAGCAACAGGGGTGGCCACACCTTC.

On this clonotype: This clone may be a read error of a much larger clone one base away. The chain uses TRBV19 and TRBJ1-5; 11 positions match TRBD1. Trimming removed 5 bases from V and 9 bases from J; junction bases left unmatched: 15. In germline, CDR1 is LNHDA, CDR2 SQIVND (reference sequence). The CDR3 sequence is 17 residues long. The DNA for the CDR3 is TGTGCCAGTAGTCCCCTTCCCGGACAGGGGGCGTCTCGGCCCCAGCATTTT. Translated, it gives CASSPLPGQGASRPQHF.

This clonotype was seen just once. The missing conserved phenylalanine or tryptophan at the end of this CDR3 makes a read error likely. The DNA is omitted, as the CDR3 cannot be located on it reliably, and the CDR3 follows TCRdb's listing. The chain combines TRBV11-3 with TRBJ1-4; TRBD1 was called by the table and not checked on the DNA. The CDR3 is 18 residues long, ends included. The germline CDR1 and CDR2 sequences are SGHNT and YENEEA. The CDR3 sequence is CASSLTGTGGLGGEKPLS.

In the case of this clonotype: This sequence may be a read error, since a much larger clone differs from it by one base. The genes are TRBV28 and TRBJ2-7, with no clear D. Germline V CDR1 and CDR2: MDHEN, SYDVKM. V was clipped by 3 bases and J by 2 bases, with 11 bases between them. The length of the CDR3 is 14 residues. For the CDR3, the DNA is TGTGCCAGCAGTTTTCGGCATACAGCCTACGAGCAGTACTTC. Translated: CASSFRHTAYEQYF.

This clonotype has a handful of counts. The junction departs from germline at one end; a sequencing error may be responsible. CDR3 DNA sequence: TGTACCAGCAGTGACAGCTCTGGGGTCAACGTCCTGACTTTC. Amino acid sequence: CTSSDSSGVNVLTF. The rearrangement uses TRBV6-1 and TRBJ2-6, with D perhaps TRBD1 (5 bases). The CDR3 loop spans 14 amino acids. Germline lookup yields CDR1 MNHNS and CDR2 SASEGT.

Turning to this clonotype: The conserved phenylalanine or tryptophan normally closing the CDR3 is absent here, so this likely arose from a read error. The DNA is omitted, as the CDR3 cannot be located on it reliably, and the CDR3 follows TCRdb's listing. The rearrangement links TRBV21-1 to TRBJ1-1; no DNA check was done on the table's D call, TRBD1. TRBV21-1 is classified as a pseudogene. The CDR3 spans 12 residues, counting both ends. CDR3 region: CASTPGGRDAFI.

This sequence joins TRBV18 and TRBJ1-5; 7 nucleotides match TRBD1. Germline V gives CDR1 KGHSH, CDR2 LQKENI. This CDR3 region has 16 residues. V lost 2 bases and J lost 7; bases outside the gene matches: 11. CDR3 protein: CASSPSLTGAEQPQHF. DNA of the CDR3: TGTGCCAGCTCACCATCCCTTACAGGGGCCGAACAGCCCCAGCATTTT.

A note on this clonotype: Its ends do not fully match the called genes, so a read error is possible. The V and J genes are TRBV11-1 and TRBJ2-4; 13 nucleotides align to TRBD2. The CDR3 runs 17 residues. The germline V gene has CDR1 SGHAT and CDR2 FQDESV (reference sequence). CDR3 protein: CASSFPGTSGTENNQYF. CDR3 nucleotide sequence: TGTGCCAGCAGCTTTCCCGGGACTAGCGGGACCGAAAACAATCAGTACTTC.

The CDR3 here is CASSGVGTSGSRSEQFF. CDR3 coding DNA: TGTGCCAGCAGTGGAGTCGGGACTAGCGGATCCCGGAGTGAGCAGTTCTTC. The chain carries TRBV6-1 and TRBJ2-1; TRBD2 matches 11 bases. Germline V gene sequence: CDR1 MNHNS, CDR2 SASEGT. With 4 bases clipped from V and 9 bases from J, the junction kept 14 bases outside the gene matches. The CDR3 loop spans 17 amino acids.

Turning to this clonotype: An end of the junction differs from the germline gene, which may be a read error. The chain links TRBV12-3 or TRBV12-4 to TRBJ2-6; perhaps TRBD1 as D (7 bases). There are 16 residues in the CDR3. CDR3 protein: CASSLVTGTGANVPTF. The CDR3 coding sequence is TGTGCCAGCAGTTTAGTGACAGGGACTGGGGCCAACGTCCCGACTTTC.

Of note for this clonotype: This clone may be a read error of a much larger clone one base away. The V call is TRBV5-1, the J call TRBJ1-1, with D uncertain. Per the germline V gene, CDR1 is SGHRS and CDR2 is YFSETQ. The length of the CDR3 is 13 residues. This CDR3 reads CASSRSMKTEAFF. CDR3 nucleotide sequence: TGCGCCAGCAGTAGATCCATGAAGACTGAAGCTTTCTTT.

Comment on this clonotype: A much larger clone differs by one base, so this may be a read error. CDR3 protein: CASSRDRGGTEAFF. CDR3 bases: TGTGCCAGCAGCCGGGACAGGGGGGGCACTGAAGCTTTCTTT. V gene TRBV7-9 combines with J gene TRBJ1-1, with 11 bases fitting TRBD1. The V segment lost 5 bases and the J segment 4 bases; nucleotides outside the gene matches: 3. This CDR3 has 14 amino acids. Germline V gene lookup returns CDR1 SEHNR and CDR2 FQNEAQ (reference sequence).

The chain uses TRBV5-6 and TRBJ2-5; possibly TRBD2 for D (5 bases). The length of the CDR3 is 15 residues. From germline, CDR1 is SGHDT and CDR2 YYEEEE. Between the trimmed V and J ends, which lost 4 bases and 4 bases, there was a span of 17 bases. This CDR3 is CASSPPGLTGETQYF. For the CDR3, the DNA is TGTGCCAGCAGCCCCCCAGGACTGACCGGAGAGACCCAGTACTTC.

About this clonotype itself: The junction departs from germline at one end; a sequencing error may be responsible. This chain links TRBV12-3 or TRBV12-4 with TRBJ2-7; D not resolved. The CDR3 spans 12 residues. CDR3 amino acids: CVSSRLEGEQYF. CDR3 sequence (DNA): TGTGTCAGCAGTCGACTGGAAGGCGAGCAGTACTTC.

The J gene is TRBJ2-1, the V gene TRBV12-3 or TRBV12-4; perhaps D is TRBD1 or TRBD2 (5 bases each). The CDR3 spans 15 residues. V was shortened by 11 bases and J by 6 bases, with 23 bases between the two germline ends. CDR3 DNA: TGTGCCGGCACTTTAGTGCAGGGTGGGGGCAATGAGCAGTTCTTC. This gives the protein CAGTLVQGGGNEQFF.

By proportion, this clonotype is medium-sized. This chain connects TRBV11-2 to TRBJ2-3; TRBD2 matches at 10 bases. V was pared by 5 bases and J by 2 bases, with 7 bases of the junction left unmatched. This CDR3 has 16 amino acids. Germline CDR1 and CDR2: SGHAT and FQNNGV. The CDR3, as DNA: TGTGCCAGCAGCCCGGGACTAGCGAGGCTCACAGATACGCAGTATTTT. The encoded protein is CASSPGLARLTDTQYF.

A word on this clonotype: This CDR3 fails to terminate in the conserved phenylalanine or tryptophan, so it likely reflects a read error. The J gene is TRBJ2-7, the V gene TRBV6-1, with unresolved D. The ends were cut back, 7 bases at V and 7 bases at J, with 17 bases in the middle. The CDR3 is 13 amino acids. CDR1 is MNHNS, CDR2 SASEGT, per germline. The CDR3 sequence is CASIPRLVEEQYL. CDR3 DNA sequence: TGTGCCAGCATCCCCCGACTTGTGGAGGAGCAGTACTTG.

Worth noting for this clonotype: Because it lacks the conserved phenylalanine or tryptophan at the end, this CDR3 is likely a read error. V and J are TRBV12-5 and TRBJ2-3; D is perhaps TRBD1 (5 bases). This CDR3 is 15 amino acids long. The germline CDR1 and CDR2 sequences are LGHNT and FRNRAP. The CDR3 coding sequence is TGTGCTAGTGGCTTGGTAGGACCAGGGCAAAATATGCAGTATTTA. Its translation: CASGLVGPGQNMQYL.

As concerns this clonotype: Lacking the conserved final phenylalanine or tryptophan, this CDR3 likely reflects a read error. The chain combines TRBV6-2 or TRBV6-3 with TRBJ2-1, with 7 bases matching TRBD1. The CDR3 loop spans 15 amino acids. Germline CDR1 and CDR2: MNHEY and SVGEGT. V shed 7 bases and J 6 bases; nucleotides not matched to a gene: 12. The CDR3 nucleotides are TGTGCCAGCAACCAACAGGGGTTTCTAAGCAATGAGCAGTTCCTC. As protein: CASNQQGFLSNEQFL.

This chain uses TRBV4-2 with TRBJ2-5; unclear D gene. Trimming removed 0 bases at V and 6 bases at J, with 11 bases between. Germline V CDR1 and CDR2: LGHNA, YNFKEQ. The CDR3 contains 14 residues. The CDR3 DNA reads as TGTGCCAGCAGCCAAGATGAGAGTCTAAAGACCCAGTACTTC. This sequence encodes CASSQDESLKTQYF.

This clonotype is deemed medium-sized. The rearrangement uses TRBV11-2 and TRBJ2-4; no clear D gene. V was trimmed by 6 bases and J by 7 bases, leaving 16 bases between them. The CDR3 is made up of 14 amino acids. Per germline, CDR1 SGHAT and CDR2 FQNNGV. CDR3 DNA: TGTGCCAGCAGGGTATCCCACTTGGGGAACATTCAGTACTTC. Amino acid sequence: CASRVSHLGNIQYF.

Regarding this clonotype: A much larger clone is a single base away; this may be a read error. The gene calls are TRBV28 and TRBJ2-1; D perhaps matches TRBD2 (5 bases). The CDR3 totals 14 residues. The ends were cut back, 8 bases at V and 0 bases at J, with 11 bases in the middle. Looked up from germline, CDR1 is MDHEN and CDR2 is SYDVKM. Here the CDR3 reads CASGLYTSYNEQFF. The CDR3 DNA reads as TGTGCCAGCGGACTGTACACCTCCTACAATGAGCAGTTCTTC.

As for this clonotype: This sequence may be a read error, since a much larger clone differs from it by one base. The gene calls are TRBV18 and TRBJ2-1, with D unresolved. This CDR3 is 15 amino acids long. Germline V gene sequence: CDR1 KGHSH, CDR2 LQKENI. The CDR3 protein is CASSPSVGTYNKQFF. In DNA, the CDR3 is TGTGCCAGCTCACCTTCAGTGGGAACCTACAATAAGCAGTTCTTC.

As for this clonotype: Sequence at one end of the junction differs from germline and may be a read error. This rearrangement joins TRBV29-1 to TRBJ2-5; unclear D gene. The CDR3 consists of 13 residues. CDR1 SQVTM and CDR2 ANQGSEA come from the germline V gene. CDR3 in amino acids: CRAPLLGRETQYF. The CDR3 DNA reads as TGCCGCGCACCTCTTCTTGGTAGAGAGACACAGTACTTC.

The rearrangement links TRBV11-3 to TRBJ2-2; D uncertain. Germline-derived CDR1 and CDR2 are SGHNT and YENEEA. CDR3 length equals 13 residues. As DNA, the CDR3 is TGTGTCACCTTAGCTGGAGACACCGGGGAGCTGTTTTTT. Translated, it gives CVTLAGDTGELFF.